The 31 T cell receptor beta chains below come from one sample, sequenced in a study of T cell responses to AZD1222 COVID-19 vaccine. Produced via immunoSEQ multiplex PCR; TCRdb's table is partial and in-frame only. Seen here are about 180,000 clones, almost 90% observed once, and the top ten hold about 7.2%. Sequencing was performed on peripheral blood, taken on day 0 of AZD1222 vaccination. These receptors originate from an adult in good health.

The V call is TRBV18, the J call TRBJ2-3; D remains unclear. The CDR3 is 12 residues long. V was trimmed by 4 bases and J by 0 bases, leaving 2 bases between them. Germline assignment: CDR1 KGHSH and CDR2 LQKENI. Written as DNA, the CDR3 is TGTGCCAGCTCACTAAGCACAGATACGCAGTATTTT. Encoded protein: CASSLSTDTQYF.

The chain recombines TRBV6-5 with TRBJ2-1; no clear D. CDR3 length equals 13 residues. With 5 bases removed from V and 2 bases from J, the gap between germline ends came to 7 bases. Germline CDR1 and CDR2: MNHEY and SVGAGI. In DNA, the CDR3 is TGTGCCAGCAGTCCCAAGCCCTACAATGAGCAGTTCTTC. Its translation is CASSPKPYNEQFF.

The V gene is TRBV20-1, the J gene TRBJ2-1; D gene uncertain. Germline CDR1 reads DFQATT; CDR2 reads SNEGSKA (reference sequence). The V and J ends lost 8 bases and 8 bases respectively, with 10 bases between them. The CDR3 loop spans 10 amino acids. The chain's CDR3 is CSPIRDEQFF. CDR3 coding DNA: TGCAGTCCAATAAGGGATGAGCAGTTCTTC.

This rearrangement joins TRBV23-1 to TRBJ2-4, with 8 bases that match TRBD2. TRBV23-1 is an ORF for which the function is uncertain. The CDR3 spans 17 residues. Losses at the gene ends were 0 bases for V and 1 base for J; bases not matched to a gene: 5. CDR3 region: CASSQSPGGLAKNIQYF. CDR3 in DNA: TGCGCCAGCAGTCAATCTCCGGGGGGGCTCGCCAAAAACATTCAGTACTTC.

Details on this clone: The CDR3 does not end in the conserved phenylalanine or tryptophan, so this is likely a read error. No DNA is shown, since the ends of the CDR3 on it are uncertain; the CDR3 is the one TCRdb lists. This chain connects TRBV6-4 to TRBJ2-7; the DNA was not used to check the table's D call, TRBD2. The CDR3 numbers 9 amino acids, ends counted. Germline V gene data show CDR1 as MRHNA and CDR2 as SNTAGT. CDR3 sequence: CASSNPGGC.

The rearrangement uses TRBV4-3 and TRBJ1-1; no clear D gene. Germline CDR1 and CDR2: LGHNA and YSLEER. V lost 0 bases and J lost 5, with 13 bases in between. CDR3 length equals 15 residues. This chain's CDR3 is CASSQDWRGGTEAFF. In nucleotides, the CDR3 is TGCGCCAGCAGCCAAGATTGGCGGGGAGGTACTGAAGCTTTCTTT.

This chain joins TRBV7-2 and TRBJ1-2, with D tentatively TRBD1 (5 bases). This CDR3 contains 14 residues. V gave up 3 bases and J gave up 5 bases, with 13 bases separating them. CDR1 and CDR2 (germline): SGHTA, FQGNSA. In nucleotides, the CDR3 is TGTGCCAGCAGCTTCCCGACAGCTACTTATGGCTACACCTTC. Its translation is CASSFPTATYGYTF.

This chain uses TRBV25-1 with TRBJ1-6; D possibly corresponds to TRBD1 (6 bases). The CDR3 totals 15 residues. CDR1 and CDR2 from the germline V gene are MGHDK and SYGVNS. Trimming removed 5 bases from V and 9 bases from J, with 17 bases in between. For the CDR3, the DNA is TGTGCCAGCAGTAAACCGGACGGGGGGCGTTCACCCCTCCACTTT. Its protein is CASSKPDGGRSPLHF.

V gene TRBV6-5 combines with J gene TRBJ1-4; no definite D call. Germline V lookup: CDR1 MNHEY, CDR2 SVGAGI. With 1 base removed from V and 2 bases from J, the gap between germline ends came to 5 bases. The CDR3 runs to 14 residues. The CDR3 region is CASSYFQTNEKLFF. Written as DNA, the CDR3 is TGTGCCAGCAGTTACTTCCAGACTAATGAAAAACTGTTTTTT.

CDR3: CSVAPGGARGELFF. The CDR3 DNA reads TGCAGCGTCGCTCCCGGGGGGGCACGCGGGGAGCTGTTTTTT. The chain links TRBV29-1 to TRBJ2-2, with TRBD2 matching over 8 bases. The CDR3 contains 14 residues. Germline CDR1 reads SQVTM; CDR2 reads ANQGSEA. The junction had 10 bases not matched to a gene; V was cut back by 6 bases and J by 7 bases.

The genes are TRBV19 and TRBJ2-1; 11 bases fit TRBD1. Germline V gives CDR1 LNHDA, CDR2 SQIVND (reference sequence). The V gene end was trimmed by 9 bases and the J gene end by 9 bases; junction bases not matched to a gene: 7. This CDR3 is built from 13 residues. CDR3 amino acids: CASNSGTGGEQFF. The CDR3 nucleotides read TGTGCCAGCAACTCCGGGACAGGGGGTGAGCAGTTCTTC.

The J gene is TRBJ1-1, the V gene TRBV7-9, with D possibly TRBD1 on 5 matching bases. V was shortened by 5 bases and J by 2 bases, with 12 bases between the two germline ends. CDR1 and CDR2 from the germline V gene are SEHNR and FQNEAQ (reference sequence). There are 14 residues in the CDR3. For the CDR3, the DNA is TGTGCCAGCAGCGTCGAGGGGTACAACACTGAAGCTTTCTTT. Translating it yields CASSVEGYNTEAFF.

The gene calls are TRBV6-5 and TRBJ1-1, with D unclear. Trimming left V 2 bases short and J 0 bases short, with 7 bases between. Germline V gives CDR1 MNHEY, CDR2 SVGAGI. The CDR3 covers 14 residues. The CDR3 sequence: CASSYRVMNTEAFF. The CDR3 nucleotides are TGTGCCAGCAGTTACAGGGTGATGAACACTGAAGCTTTCTTT.

The CDR3 here is CASSQENFRQREETQYF. In DNA, the CDR3 is TGTGCCAGCAGCCAAGAAAATTTCCGCCAGAGGGAAGAGACCCAGTACTTC. The rearrangement joins TRBV14 to TRBJ2-5; a possible D gene is TRBD2 (5 bases). The CDR3 spans 17 residues. CDR1 is SGHDN, CDR2 FVKESK, per germline. V lost 0 bases and J 3 bases, leaving 17 bases between the germline ends.

CDR3 amino acids: CASSRAGGTGELFF. CDR3 coding DNA: TGTGCCAGCAGCCGAGCGGGGGGAACCGGGGAGCTGTTTTTT. The chain uses TRBV3-1 (or the pseudogene TRBV3-2) and TRBJ2-2; 9 nucleotides match TRBD2. The CDR3 totals 14 residues. V was pared by 4 bases and J by 5 bases, with 2 bases of the junction left unmatched. CDR1 and CDR2 from the germline V gene are LGHDT and YNNKEL (reference sequence).

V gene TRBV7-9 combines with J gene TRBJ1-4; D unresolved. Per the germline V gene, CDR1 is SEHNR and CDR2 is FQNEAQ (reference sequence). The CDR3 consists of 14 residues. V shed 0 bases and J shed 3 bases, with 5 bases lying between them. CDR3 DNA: TGTGCCAGCAGCTTAGCACAGCCTAATGAAAAACTGTTTTTT. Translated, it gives CASSLAQPNEKLFF.

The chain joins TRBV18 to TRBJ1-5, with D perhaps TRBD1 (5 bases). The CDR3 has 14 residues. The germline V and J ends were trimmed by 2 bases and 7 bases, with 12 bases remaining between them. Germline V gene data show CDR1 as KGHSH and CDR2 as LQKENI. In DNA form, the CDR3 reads TGTGCCAGCTCACCAGATGGGGGAGGACAGCCCCAGCATTTT. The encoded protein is CASSPDGGGQPQHF. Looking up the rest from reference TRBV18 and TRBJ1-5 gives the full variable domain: NAGVMQNPRHLVRRRGQEARLRCSPMKGHSHVYWYRQLPEEGLKFMVYLQKENIIDESGMPKERFSAEFPKEGPSILRIQQVVRGDSAAYFCASSPDGGGQPQHFGDGTRLSIL.

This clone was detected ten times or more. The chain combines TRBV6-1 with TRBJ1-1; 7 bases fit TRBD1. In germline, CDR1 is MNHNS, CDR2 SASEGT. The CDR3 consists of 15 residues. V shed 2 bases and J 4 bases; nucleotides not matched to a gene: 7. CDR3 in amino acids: CASSEYQGVGTEAFF. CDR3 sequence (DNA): TGTGCCAGCAGTGAATATCAGGGGGTTGGCACTGAAGCTTTCTTT.

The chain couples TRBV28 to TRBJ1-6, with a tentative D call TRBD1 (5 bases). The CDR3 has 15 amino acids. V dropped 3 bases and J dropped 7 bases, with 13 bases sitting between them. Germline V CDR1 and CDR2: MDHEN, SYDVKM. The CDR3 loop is CASSLVGQDNSPLHF. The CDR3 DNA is TGTGCCAGCAGTTTGGTGGGGCAAGACAATTCACCCCTCCACTTT. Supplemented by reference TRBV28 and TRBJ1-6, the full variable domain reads DVKVTQSSRYLVKRTGEKVFLECVQDMDHENMFWYRQDPGLGLRLIYFSYDVKMKEKGDIPEGYSVSREKKERFSLILESASTNQTSMYLCASSLVGQDNSPLHFGNGTRLTVT.

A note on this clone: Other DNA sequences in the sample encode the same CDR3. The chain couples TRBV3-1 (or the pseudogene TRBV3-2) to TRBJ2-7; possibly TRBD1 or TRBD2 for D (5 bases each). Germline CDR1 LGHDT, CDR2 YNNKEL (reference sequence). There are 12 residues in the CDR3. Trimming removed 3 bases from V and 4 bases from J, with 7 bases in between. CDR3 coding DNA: TGTGCCAGCAGCCAGGGGGTGTACGAGCAGTACTTC. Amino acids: CASSQGVYEQYF.

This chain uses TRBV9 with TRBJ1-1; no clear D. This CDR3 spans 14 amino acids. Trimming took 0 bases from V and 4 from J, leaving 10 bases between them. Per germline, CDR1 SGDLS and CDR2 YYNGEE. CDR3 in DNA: TGTGCCAGCAGCGTAGGGGCCCTGGGCACTGAAGCTTTCTTT. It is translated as CASSVGALGTEAFF.

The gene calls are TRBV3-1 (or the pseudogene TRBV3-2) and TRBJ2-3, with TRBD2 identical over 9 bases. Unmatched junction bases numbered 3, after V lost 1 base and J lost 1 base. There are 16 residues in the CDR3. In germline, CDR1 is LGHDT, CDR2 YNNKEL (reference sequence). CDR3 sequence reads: CASSQARTSGTDTQYF. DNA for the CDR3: TGTGCCAGCAGCCAAGCCCGGACTAGCGGCACAGATACGCAGTATTTT.

CDR3 region: CASADRVLQPQHF. In nucleotides, the CDR3 is TGTGCCAGCGCCGACAGGGTTTTACAGCCCCAGCATTTT. The chain couples TRBV2 to TRBJ1-5; 7 bases are a match to TRBD1. V lost 8 bases and J lost 7; bases outside the gene matches: 8. The CDR3 has 13 residues. Germline CDR1 and CDR2: SNHLY and FYNNEI.

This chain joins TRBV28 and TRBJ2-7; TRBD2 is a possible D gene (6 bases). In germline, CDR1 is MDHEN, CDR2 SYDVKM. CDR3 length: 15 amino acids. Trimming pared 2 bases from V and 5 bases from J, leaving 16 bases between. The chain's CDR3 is CASSLPSTSFHEQYF. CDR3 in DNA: TGTGCCAGCAGTTTACCCTCTACTAGCTTCCACGAGCAGTACTTC.

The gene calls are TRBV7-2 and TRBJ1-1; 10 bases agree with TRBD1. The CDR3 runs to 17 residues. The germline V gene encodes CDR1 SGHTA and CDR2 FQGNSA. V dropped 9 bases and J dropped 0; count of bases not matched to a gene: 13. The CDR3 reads CASIIGGTGALNTEAFF. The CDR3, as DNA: TGTGCCAGTATCATAGGTGGGACAGGGGCCCTGAACACTGAAGCTTTCTTT.

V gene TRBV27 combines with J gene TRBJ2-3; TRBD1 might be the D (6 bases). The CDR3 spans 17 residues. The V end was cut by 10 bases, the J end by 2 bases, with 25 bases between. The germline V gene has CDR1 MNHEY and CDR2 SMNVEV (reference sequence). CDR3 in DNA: TGTGCCACGCGGTTAACCGGGACACGGGTTAACACAGATACGCAGTATTTT. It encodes CATRLTGTRVNTDTQYF.

CDR3 sequence (DNA): TGTGCCAGCAGCTCTCGGGACCGATTGAACACTGAAGCTTTCTTT. Translation gives CASSSRDRLNTEAFF. The rearrangement uses TRBV5-6 and TRBJ1-1; maybe TRBD1 (5 bases). The germline V gene has CDR1 SGHDT and CDR2 YYEEEE. CDR3 size: 15 residues. The V and J ends lost 3 bases and 0 bases respectively, with 12 bases between them.

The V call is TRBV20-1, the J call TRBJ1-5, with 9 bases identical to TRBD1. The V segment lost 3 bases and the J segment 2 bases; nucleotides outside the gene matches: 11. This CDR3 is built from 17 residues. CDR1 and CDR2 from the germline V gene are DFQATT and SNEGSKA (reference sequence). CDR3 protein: CSASPGQGRAGNQPQHF. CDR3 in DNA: TGCAGTGCTAGTCCGGGACAGGGACGAGCTGGCAATCAGCCCCAGCATTTT.

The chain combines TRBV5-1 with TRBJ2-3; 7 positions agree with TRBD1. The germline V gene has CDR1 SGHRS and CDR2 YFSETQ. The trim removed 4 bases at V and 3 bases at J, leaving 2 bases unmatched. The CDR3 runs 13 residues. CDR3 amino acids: CASSDRETDTQYF. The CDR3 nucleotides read TGCGCCAGCAGCGACAGGGAAACAGATACGCAGTATTTT.

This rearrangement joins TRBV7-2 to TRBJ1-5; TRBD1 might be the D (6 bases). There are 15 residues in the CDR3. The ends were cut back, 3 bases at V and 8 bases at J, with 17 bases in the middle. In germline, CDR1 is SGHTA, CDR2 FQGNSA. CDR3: CASSFRRGGVEPQHF. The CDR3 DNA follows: TGTGCCAGCAGCTTCCGTCGAGGGGGGGTTGAGCCCCAGCATTTT. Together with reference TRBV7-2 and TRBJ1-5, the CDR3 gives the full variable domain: GAGVSQSPSNKVTEKGKDVELRCDPISGHTALYWYRQSLGQGLEFLIYFQGNSAPDKSGLPSDRFSAERTGGSVSTLTIQRTQQEDSAVYLCASSFRRGGVEPQHFGDGTRLSIL.

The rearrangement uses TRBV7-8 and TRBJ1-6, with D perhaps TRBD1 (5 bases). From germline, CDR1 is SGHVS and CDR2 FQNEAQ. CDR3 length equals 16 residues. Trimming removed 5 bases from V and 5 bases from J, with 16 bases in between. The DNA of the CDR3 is TGTGCCAGCAGCCTTCGAGGGGTACTCGATAATTCACCCCTCCACTTT. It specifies CASSLRGVLDNSPLHF.